Listed here are 12 T cell receptor beta chains from one sample, sequenced in a study of blood T cell repertoires in COVID-19. The repertoire was sequenced with immunoSEQ multiplex PCR; TCRdb's copy has only in-frame clones and lacks some. The table shows about 49,000 clones, with roughly 70% occurring only once. The specimen sequenced was peripheral blood. These receptor sequences come from a woman in her 70s with acute or convalescent COVID-19.

The chain joins TRBV7-3 to TRBJ2-1; TRBD2 matches at 12 bases. This CDR3 comprises 15 residues. The trim removed 5 bases at V and 5 bases at J, leaving 4 bases unmatched. Germline V gene lookup returns CDR1 SGHTA and CDR2 FQGTGA. CDR3 residues: CASSPRLAGDNEQFF. In nucleotides, the CDR3 is TGTGCCAGCAGCCCTCGACTAGCGGGGGACAATGAGCAGTTCTTC.

The CDR3 bases are TGCGCCAGCAGTCTGGACAGAAGCTCTGGAAACACCATATATTTT. Translated, it gives CASSLDRSSGNTIYF. The chain employs TRBV5-1 and TRBJ1-3, with D possibly being TRBD1 (6 bases). This CDR3 comprises 15 residues. The germline V gene encodes CDR1 SGHRS and CDR2 YFSETQ. V lost 5 bases to trimming and J lost 0 bases, with 12 bases between them.

In its sample, this clone was seen many times. The CDR3 loop is CASSLYYTGGQGAQPQHF. CDR3 bases: TGTGCCAGCAGTTTATACTACACCGGGGGACAGGGGGCTCAGCCCCAGCATTTT. J is TRBJ1-5 and V is TRBV27; 12 bases line up with TRBD1. Germline loops: CDR1 MNHEY, CDR2 SMNVEV (reference sequence). The J segment lost 6 bases and the V segment lost 1 base, leaving 10 bases of the junction unmatched. The CDR3 is made up of 18 amino acids.

The V and J genes are TRBV6-5 and TRBJ2-1, with D perhaps TRBD1 (6 bases). Trimming pared 7 bases from V and 4 bases from J, leaving 11 bases between. CDR1 and CDR2 (germline): MNHEY, SVGAGI. CDR3 length: 13 amino acids. The CDR3: CASKERGYNEQFF. The CDR3 DNA reads as TGTGCCAGCAAAGAGAGGGGGTACAATGAGCAGTTCTTC.

The V and J genes are TRBV19 and TRBJ2-1; 11 nucleotides match TRBD1. V was clipped by 8 bases and J by 5 bases; unmatched bases: 11. Per the germline V gene, CDR1 is LNHDA and CDR2 is SQIVND (reference sequence). This CDR3 has 16 amino acids. CDR3 sequence reads: CASGTPSGQGDNEQFF. CDR3 sequence (DNA): TGTGCCAGTGGCACACCCTCGGGACAGGGGGACAATGAGCAGTTCTTC. The full variable domain, completed using reference TRBV19 and TRBJ2-1, is DGGITQSPKYLFRKEGQNVTLSCEQNLNHDAMYWYRQDPGQGLRLIYYSQIVNDFQKGDIAEGYSVSREKKESFPLTVTSAQKNPTAFYLCASGTPSGQGDNEQFFGPGTRLTVL.

The genes are TRBV6-5 and TRBJ2-5; 8 bases are a match to TRBD2. The germline V gene encodes CDR1 MNHEY and CDR2 SVGAGI. The V gene end was trimmed by 11 bases and the J gene end by 5 bases; junction bases not matched to a gene: 10. The CDR3 consists of 13 residues. CDR3: CAAGLARRETQYF. Here the CDR3 DNA reads TGTGCCGCCGGACTAGCTAGGAGGGAGACCCAGTACTTC.

In its sample, this clone was seen a few times. The chain is built from TRBV6-4 and TRBJ2-3, with 8 bases fitting TRBD2. Germline V gene sequence: CDR1 MRHNA, CDR2 SNTAGT. The CDR3 runs 14 residues. V shed 4 bases and J 4 bases; nucleotides not matched to a gene: 4. The CDR3 region has the DNA TGTGCCAGCAGTGTAATAGCGGGGTCAGATACGCAGTATTTT. Translating it yields CASSVIAGSDTQYF.

This chain links TRBV11-3 with TRBJ2-7, with TRBD2 matching 10 bases. The J segment lost 1 base and the V segment lost 2 bases, leaving 8 bases of the junction unmatched. Germline values: CDR1 SGHNT, CDR2 YENEEA. The CDR3 spans 17 residues. DNA of the CDR3: TGTGCCAGCAGCTTACTAGCGGGAGTGTCCCCTTCCTACGAGCAGTACTTC. Its translation is CASSLLAGVSPSYEQYF.

In this sample, this clone is medium-sized (0.01 to 0.1%). This sequence joins TRBV29-1 and TRBJ2-7, with D possibly being TRBD2 (6 bases). V lost 6 bases and J lost 6, with 24 bases in between. Germline V gene data show CDR1 as SQVTM and CDR2 as ANQGSEA. CDR3 size: 15 residues. This chain's CDR3 is CSVEWTGVDGVEQYF. CDR3 nucleotide sequence: TGCAGCGTCGAATGGACGGGAGTGGATGGGGTCGAGCAGTACTTC.

This chain joins TRBV3-1 (or the pseudogene TRBV3-2) and TRBJ1-6, with a possible D match to TRBD1 (5 bases). Germline CDR1 and CDR2: LGHDT and YNNKEL (reference sequence). Between the trimmed V and J ends, which lost 3 bases and 15 bases, there was a span of 12 bases. The CDR3 covers 12 residues. The CDR3 DNA reads as TGTGCCAGCAGCCAGGGGGGTCGTGTCCTCCACTTT. Amino acid sequence: CASSQGGRVLHF.

This clone was seen more than once but under ten times. The chain recombines TRBV9 with TRBJ1-2, with 11 bases lining up with TRBD1. CDR3 length: 15 amino acids. The V segment lost 3 bases and the J segment 5 bases; nucleotides outside the gene matches: 6. The germline CDR1 and CDR2 sequences are SGDLS and YYNGEE. This CDR3 reads CASSGDRGSNYGYTF. Here the CDR3 DNA reads TGTGCCAGCAGCGGGGACAGGGGGAGTAATTATGGCTACACCTTC. Full variable domain (remainder filled in from reference TRBV9 and TRBJ1-2): DSGVTQTPKHLITATGQRVTLRCSPRSGDLSVYWYQQSLDQGLQFLIQYYNGEERAKGNILERFSAQQFPDLHSELNLSSLELGDSALYFCASSGDRGSNYGYTFGSGTRLTVV.

The rearrangement uses TRBV3-1 (or the pseudogene TRBV3-2) and TRBJ2-1; TRBD1 aligns across 12 bases. The junction had 8 bases not matched to a gene; V was cut back by 2 bases and J by 6 bases. Germline CDR1 reads LGHDT; CDR2 reads YNNKEL (reference sequence). This CDR3 region has 17 residues. CDR3 DNA: TGTGCCAGCAGCCAACCGGGACAGGGGGCTTTGGGCAATGAGCAGTTCTTC. This sequence encodes CASSQPGQGALGNEQFF.